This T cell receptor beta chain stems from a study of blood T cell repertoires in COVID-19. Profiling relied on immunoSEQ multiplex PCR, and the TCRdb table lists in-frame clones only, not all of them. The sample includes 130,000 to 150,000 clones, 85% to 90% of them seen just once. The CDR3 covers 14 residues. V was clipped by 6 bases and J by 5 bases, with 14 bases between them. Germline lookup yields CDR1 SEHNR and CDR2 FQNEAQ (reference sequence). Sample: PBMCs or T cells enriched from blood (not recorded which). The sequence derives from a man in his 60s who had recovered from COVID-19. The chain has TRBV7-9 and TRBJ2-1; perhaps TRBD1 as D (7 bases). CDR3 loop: CASRNRGLDNEQFF. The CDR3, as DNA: TGTGCCAGCAGGAACAGGGGACTTGACAATGAGCAGTTCTTC.